A selection of T cell receptor beta chains follows, all from one sample in a study of vaccination and CD4 T cells after COVID-19. Antigens for these TCRs are unknown. TCRdb re-called the PCR reads with MiXCR, one entry per CDR3 protein. The profile shows fewer than 15,000 distinct CDR3 sequences, roughly 58% of them singletons. Sequenced material: cultured CD4+ T cells from blood, taken after SARS-CoV-2 vaccination. The receptor set was obtained from a human donor with COVID-19. The CDR3 runs from the conserved cysteine through the conserved F or W. The order of the fields is V gene, D gene, CDR3 length, clone size, J gene, CDR3 DNA, CDR3 protein. D genes are given only for firm matches. Clone size, where shown, is once, few, many, or a class for clones that have expanded.

TRBV11-3,.,13,.,TRBJ1-2,TGTGCCAGCAGCTACTCTCTGAGGGATGGCTACACCTTC,CASSYSLRDGYTF
TRBV30,TRBD2,14,.,TRBJ2-3,TGTGCCTGGAGTATCACTAGCGGGGGGGATACGCAGTATTTT,CAWSITSGGDTQYF
TRBV27,TRBD1,14,.,TRBJ1-5,TGTGCCAGCAGTCCACACTCCCGACAGGGGCTCGGGCATTTT,CASSPHSRQGLGHF
TRBV20-1,TRBD2,14,.,TRBJ2-3,TGCAGTGCCAAAAGCGGGGGTCGCACAGATACGCAGTATTTT,CSAKSGGRTDTQYF
TRBV20-1,.,12,few,TRBJ2-7,TGCAGTGCTAGCGGGGGAGCCTACGAGCAGTACTTC,CSASGGAYEQYF
TRBV6-1,.,16,.,TRBJ1-5,TGTGCCAGCAGTGCCCCCTCCCACCCGCTAAATCAGCCCCAGCATTTT,CASSAPSHPLNQPQHF
TRBV20-1,.,13,.,TRBJ1-5,TGCAGTGGAGGTGTTGGTAGCAATCAGCCCCAGCATTTT,CSGGVGSNQPQHF
TRBV6-1,TRBD2,13,.,TRBJ2-1,TGTGCCAGCAGTGAAGGGGGACTACCGCGGTTGTTCTTC,CASSEGGLPRLFF
TRBV20-1,.,13,.,TRBJ2-1,TGCAGTGCTAGGGGGACTGGAGCTGATGAGCAGTTCTTC,CSARGTGADEQFF
TRBV7-9,TRBD1,15,.,TRBJ1-1,TGTGCCAGCGCCCCGGGACAGGGGGCTCACACTGAAGCTTTCTTT,CASAPGQGAHTEAFF
TRBV15,.,15,few,TRBJ1-6,TGTGCCACCAGCGGAACAAACAGGGACCCTCCACCCCTCCACTTT,CATSGTNRDPPPLHF
TRBV5-8,TRBD1,15,.,TRBJ1-1,TGTGCCAGCAGCTTGTACAGGGGGTCGAACACTGAAGCTTTCTTT,CASSLYRGSNTEAFF
TRBV15,.,15,.,TRBJ2-7,TGTGCCACCAGCAGCTTCCAGACAGCGTCCTACGAGCAGTACTTC,CATSSFQTASYEQYF
TRBV11-3,TRBD1,12,.,TRBJ2-7,TGTGCCAGCAGCGGACAGGCCTACGAGCAGTACTTC,CASSGQAYEQYF
TRBV20-1,.,13,.,TRBJ1-2,TGCAGTGCCCCCCTCGGCGGTGCGGGGCGCTACACCTTC,CSAPLGGAGRYTF
TRBV10-1,TRBD1,16,.,TRBJ1-6,TGCGCCAGCATCCAGACAGGGTCCAGCCATAATTCACCCCTCCACTTT,CASIQTGSSHNSPLHF
TRBV6-1,.,14,few,TRBJ1-3,TGTGCCACATCTGGGGGGGCCTCTGGAAACACCATATATTTT,CATSGGASGNTIYF